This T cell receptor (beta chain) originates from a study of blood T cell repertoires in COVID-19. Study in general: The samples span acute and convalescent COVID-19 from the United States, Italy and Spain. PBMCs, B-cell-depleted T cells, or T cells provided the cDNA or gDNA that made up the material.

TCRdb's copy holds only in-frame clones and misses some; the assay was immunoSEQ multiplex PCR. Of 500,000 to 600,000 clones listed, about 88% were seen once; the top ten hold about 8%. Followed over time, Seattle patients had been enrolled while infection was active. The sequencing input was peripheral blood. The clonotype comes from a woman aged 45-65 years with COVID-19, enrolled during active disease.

The CDR3: CASSLSRTGDQPQHF. CDR3 DNA: TGTGCCAGCAGTTTATCAAGGACAGGGGATCAGCCCCAGCATTTT. The J gene is TRBJ1-5, the V gene TRBV27; 9 positions agree with TRBD1. Germline V gene sequence: CDR1 MNHEY, CDR2 SMNVEV (reference sequence). This CDR3 has 15 amino acids. J lost 5 bases, V lost 0 bases, and 2 bases had no gene match.